The present T cell receptor (beta chain) was sequenced within a study of OX40 agonist ivuxolimab in advanced cancers. Across the study: Recorded diagnoses for dose-escalation patients were hepatocellular carcinoma, melanoma, renal cell or head and neck cancer. Study-wide results and caveats: Averaging showed that CD8+ T cells had more expanded clones than CD4+ did.

As to this clone: Its antigen is currently unknown.

Some clones are missing from TCRdb's copy, which holds only in-frame ones; the method was immunoSEQ multiplex PCR. Of roughly 82,000 clones in the sample, 89% were seen once. The sample was CD4+ or CD8+ T cells sorted from blood, taken in a trial of the OX40 agonist ivuxolimab. The sequence came from an adult with an advanced solid tumor such as melanoma, head and neck, liver or kidney cancer.

CDR3 in DNA: TGTGCCAGCAGTTCGGAGGGACACCAGAGCTACAATGAGCAGTTCTTC. Its protein is CASSSEGHQSYNEQFF. The V call is TRBV28, the J call TRBJ2-1; TRBD1 or TRBD2 may be the D gene (6 bases each). Trimming took off 4 bases at V and 3 bases at J, with 16 bases between the two ends. This CDR3 spans 16 amino acids. Germline loops: CDR1 MDHEN, CDR2 SYDVKM.